Listed below are T cell receptor beta chains from one sample, sequenced in a study of shared clonotypes between healthy human individuals. The data were produced by immunoSEQ multiplex PCR, yet TCRdb's version contains in-frame clones alone and is incomplete. This sample yields roughly 810,000 clones, of which about 96% are seen a single time; about 0.25% belongs to the top ten. Sequencing input: naive CD8+ T cells sorted from blood. The receptor set was obtained from a man aged 25 to 45 in good health. Each CDR3 is given with its conserved first and last residue. D genes are given only for firm matches. Not all rows give a size; the values are once, few, many and, for expanded clones, a class.

CDR3 protein: CASSSPGQGFEQYF
CDR3 DNA: TGTGCCAGCAGCTCCCCGGGACAGGGATTCGAGCAGTACTTC
clone size: .
D gene: TRBD1
J gene: TRBJ2-7
V gene: TRBV5-6

CDR3 protein: CAGARVGSQDEQYF
CDR3 DNA: TGTGCCGGCGCACGGGTTGGCTCGCAGGACGAGCAGTACTTC
clone size: .
D gene: .
J gene: TRBJ2-7
V gene: TRBV10-3

CDR3 protein: CASGSGMRNTEAFF
CDR3 DNA: TGTGCCAGCGGTTCTGGGATGAGGAACACTGAAGCTTTCTTT
clone size: .
D gene: .
J gene: TRBJ1-1
V gene: TRBV27

CDR3 protein: CASSPRTSGQNNEQFF
CDR3 DNA: TGCGCCAGCAGCCCCCGGACTAGCGGCCAAAACAATGAGCAGTTCTTC
clone size: .
D gene: TRBD2
J gene: TRBJ2-1
V gene: TRBV5-1

CDR3 protein: CASSGRLAGELEQYF
CDR3 DNA: TGTGCCAGCAGTGGGCGACTAGCGGGAGAACTCGAGCAGTACTTC
clone size: .
D gene: TRBD2
J gene: TRBJ2-7
V gene: TRBV27

CDR3 protein: CSVVGQLADPYNEQFF
CDR3 DNA: TGCAGCGTTGTGGGACAACTAGCGGATCCCTACAATGAGCAGTTCTTC
clone size: once
D gene: TRBD2
J gene: TRBJ2-1
V gene: TRBV29-1

CDR3 protein: CASSLRGQETQYF
CDR3 DNA: TGTGCCAGCAGCTTACGAGGGCAAGAGACCCAGTACTTC
clone size: .
D gene: .
J gene: TRBJ2-5
V gene: TRBV11-3

CDR3 protein: CASSHSTGQGYHEQYF
CDR3 DNA: TGTGCCAGCAGCCACTCCACCGGACAGGGGTACCACGAGCAGTACTTC
clone size: .
D gene: TRBD1
J gene: TRBJ2-7
V gene: TRBV7-8

CDR3 protein: CASSIQGIAYGYTF
CDR3 DNA: TGTGCCAGCAGCATACAGGGGATCGCCTATGGCTACACCTTC
clone size: .
D gene: TRBD1
J gene: TRBJ1-2
V gene: TRBV7-9

CDR3 protein: CASSSQPEDEQYF
CDR3 DNA: TGTGCCAGCAGCTCCCAGCCGGAGGACGAGCAGTACTTC
clone size: .
D gene: .
J gene: TRBJ2-7
V gene: TRBV5-5

CDR3 protein: CASSLAVGVDTQYF
CDR3 DNA: TGCGCCAGCAGCTTGGCCGTTGGGGTGGATACGCAGTATTTT
clone size: .
D gene: .
J gene: TRBJ2-3
V gene: TRBV5-1

CDR3 protein: CASSSKGQGTDTQYF
CDR3 DNA: TGTGCCAGCAGCTCAAAGGGACAGGGGACAGATACGCAGTATTTT
clone size: .
D gene: TRBD1
J gene: TRBJ2-3
V gene: TRBV5-4

CDR3 protein: CSAWTDNEQFF
CDR3 DNA: TGCAGTGCTTGGACAGACAATGAGCAGTTCTTC
clone size: .
D gene: .
J gene: TRBJ2-1
V gene: TRBV20-1

CDR3 protein: CASSHSGLDRALDTQYF
CDR3 DNA: TGTGCCAGCAGCCATTCCGGCCTTGACAGGGCCTTGGATACGCAGTATTTT
clone size: .
D gene: TRBD1
J gene: TRBJ2-3
V gene: TRBV6-4

CDR3 protein: CASSLGLAADYEQYF
CDR3 DNA: TGTGCCAGCAGCCTGGGACTAGCGGCTGACTACGAGCAGTACTTC
clone size: .
D gene: TRBD2
J gene: TRBJ2-7
V gene: TRBV5-5

CDR3 protein: CASSRTDRVDEQYF
CDR3 DNA: TGTGCCAGCAGCCGAACGGACAGGGTCGACGAGCAGTACTTC
clone size: .
D gene: TRBD1
J gene: TRBJ2-7
V gene: TRBV5-5

CDR3 protein: CASSLTPTYEQYF
CDR3 DNA: TGCGCCAGCAGCTTGACACCCACCTACGAGCAGTACTTC
clone size: .
D gene: .
J gene: TRBJ2-7
V gene: TRBV5-1

CDR3 protein: CASSLGQGYNNEQFF
CDR3 DNA: TGTGCCAGCAGCTTAGGGCAGGGGTATAACAATGAGCAGTTCTTC
clone size: .
D gene: .
J gene: TRBJ2-1
V gene: TRBV7-9

CDR3 protein: CSVEGEALSTDTQYF
CDR3 DNA: TGCAGCGTTGAAGGGGAGGCCCTCAGCACAGATACGCAGTATTTT
clone size: .
D gene: .
J gene: TRBJ2-3
V gene: TRBV29-1

CDR3 protein: CAWNSNSYEQYF
CDR3 DNA: TGTGCCTGGAATAGTAACTCCTACGAGCAGTACTTC
clone size: .
D gene: .
J gene: TRBJ2-7
V gene: TRBV30

CDR3 protein: CASSLAGNSNQPQHF
CDR3 DNA: TGTGCCAGCAGCTTAGCGGGCAATAGCAATCAGCCCCAGCATTTT
clone size: .
D gene: .
J gene: TRBJ1-5
V gene: TRBV11-2

CDR3 protein: CASSLELAGAREQYF
CDR3 DNA: TGTGCCAGCAGCTTAGAACTAGCGGGAGCTCGCGAGCAGTACTTC
clone size: .
D gene: TRBD2
J gene: TRBJ2-7
V gene: TRBV7-9